Listed here are 8 T cell receptor beta chains from one sample, sequenced in a study of siplizumab effects on memory and regulatory T cells. The method was immunoSEQ multiplex PCR; TCRdb's version includes in-frame clones alone and lacks a portion of them. The sample lists tens of thousands of clones, 96% occurring once. The sequenced material came from naive CD4+ T cells sorted from blood. These receptors came from a human donor in good health.

This chain joins TRBV5-6 and TRBJ1-1; 7 bases match TRBD1. J was trimmed by 5 bases and V by 9 bases; bases with no gene match: 7. The germline CDR1 and CDR2 sequences are SGHDT and YYEEEE. The CDR3 runs 12 residues. As DNA, the CDR3 is TGTGCCACCCGGAGGGGGCGGACTGAAGCTTTCTTT. Protein product: CATRRGRTEAFF. Looking up the rest from reference TRBV5-6 and TRBJ1-1 gives the full variable domain: DAGVTQSPTHLIKTRGQQVTLRCSPKSGHDTVSWYQQALGQGPQFIFQYYEEEERQRGNFPDRFSGHQFPNYSSELNVNALLLGDSALYLCATRRGRTEAFFGQGTRLTVV.

The rearrangement joins TRBV7-3 to TRBJ2-5, with D tentatively TRBD1 (5 bases). The better agreement between TRBJ2-7 and the DNA end casts doubt on the J call. Germline loops: CDR1 SGHTA, CDR2 FQGTGA. This CDR3 contains 14 residues. CDR3 region: CASSQMQGSGEQYF. The CDR3 DNA reads as TGTGCCAGCAGCCAAATGCAGGGTTCGGGCGAGCAGTACTTC.

The chain links TRBV6-6 to TRBJ1-2; a weak D match, TRBD1 (6 bases). The CDR3 extends over 14 amino acids. Germline values: CDR1 MNHNY, CDR2 SVGAGI (reference sequence). The V and J ends lost 3 bases and 11 bases respectively, with 19 bases between them. Here the CDR3 reads CASSYTTGLLGYTF. CDR3 bases: TGTGCCAGCAGTTATACCACAGGGTTGTTAGGGTACACCTTC.

This clone was detected only a few times. The chain recombines TRBV19 with TRBJ1-5; a possible D gene is TRBD1 (6 bases). Looked up from germline, CDR1 is LNHDA and CDR2 is SQIVND (reference sequence). The CDR3 has 15 amino acids. Trimming left V 4 bases short and J 1 base short, with 11 bases between. CDR3 residues: CASSSGGASNQPQHF. In DNA, the CDR3 is TGTGCCAGTAGTAGCGGGGGGGCAAGCAATCAGCCCCAGCATTTT.

The rearrangement links TRBV6-5 to TRBJ2-7; D gene unclear. Germline CDR1 is MNHEY and CDR2 is SVGAGI. The CDR3 length is 15 residues. V shed 0 bases and J shed 2 bases, with 11 bases lying between them. The DNA of the CDR3 is TGTGCCAGCAGTTACTCGACTGCATCCCCCTACGAGCAGTACTTC. Its translation: CASSYSTASPYEQYF.

CDR3 amino acids: CASSRGRGTNEKLFF. For the CDR3, the DNA is TGTGCCAGCAGCCGAGGCAGGGGAACTAATGAAAAACTGTTTTTT. The J gene is TRBJ1-4, the V gene TRBV7-3, with a weak D call TRBD1 (6 bases). Trimming removed 5 bases at V and 1 base at J, with 11 bases between. The CDR3 extends over 15 amino acids. Germline V gene lookup returns CDR1 SGHTA and CDR2 FQGTGA.

This clone showed up just once. V gene TRBV27 combines with J gene TRBJ1-2; D unclear. In germline, CDR1 is MNHEY, CDR2 SMNVEV (reference sequence). This CDR3 has 14 residues. Trimming shortened V by 2 bases and J by 4 bases, and 11 bases separated the two germline ends. CDR3: CASSLEATTYGYTF. The CDR3 DNA reads TGTGCCAGCAGTTTAGAGGCGACTACCTATGGCTACACCTTC.

The chain joins TRBV5-6 to TRBJ1-3; D is uncertain. Germline assignment: CDR1 SGHDT and CDR2 YYEEEE. The V end was cut by 3 bases, the J end by 0 bases, with 10 bases between. CDR3 length: 15 amino acids. The DNA for the CDR3 is TGTGCCAGCAGCTCGCTGACGGCCTCTGGAAACACCATATATTTT. This encodes CASSSLTASGNTIYF.